These 13 T cell receptor beta chains share one sample of origin, sequenced in a study of regulatory T cells in long-lasting Graves disease. As for time point: newly diagnosed GD, antithyroid drugs for less than 3 months. Generation of the TCR library employed RNA extracted from PBMCs. Construction of TCR beta libraries relied on iRepertoire HTBI primers and on Arm-PCR targeting CDR3 regions. MiXCR was run by TCRdb on the multiplex PCR reads, yielding one entry per CDR3 protein. The sample records 350,000 to 400,000 distinct CDR3 sequences, around 15% being singletons. The source material was peripheral blood mononuclear cells (PBMCs), sampled at new diagnosis, from a patient treated with antithyroid drugs. Receptors were obtained from a female donor with Graves disease.

For the CDR3, the DNA is TGTGCCACCAGTGATGCCGGGACATGGCGAAACACCATATATTTT. The encoded protein is CATSDAGTWRNTIYF. J is TRBJ1-3 and V is TRBV24-1; maybe TRBD1 (6 bases). The V gene lost 3 bases and the J gene lost 5 bases, with 13 bases spanning the gap. The V gene's germline CDR1 is KGHDR and CDR2 SFDVKD. The CDR3 covers 15 residues.

This clonotype has a single count. The chain uses TRBV20-1 and TRBJ1-2; 8 bases are shared with TRBD1. CDR3 length: 16 amino acids. The V gene end was trimmed by 0 bases and the J gene end by 12 bases; junction bases not matched to a gene: 18. CDR1 and CDR2 from the germline V gene are DFQATT and SNEGSKA (reference sequence). CDR3 loop: CSARDLLSGGGTQDTF. The CDR3 bases are TGCAGTGCTAGAGATCTTTTATCAGGGGGCGGGACACAAGACACCTTC.

The sample holds many counts of this clonotype. The chain recombines TRBV6-1 with TRBJ1-2; D is unclear. The V gene's germline CDR1 is MNHNS and CDR2 SASEGT. This CDR3 comprises 13 residues. Trimming pared 6 bases from V and 4 bases from J, leaving 12 bases between. This CDR3 reads CASRNVEGYGYTF. DNA for the CDR3: TGTGCCAGCAGAAACGTGGAGGGCTATGGCTACACCTTC.

This clonotype was counted a few times. The chain recombines TRBV7-9 with TRBJ2-1; a weak D match, TRBD2 (5 bases). CDR1 and CDR2 (germline): SEHNR, FQNEAQ (reference sequence). The CDR3 contains 16 residues. V was trimmed by 5 bases and J by 8 bases, leaving 22 bases between them. The CDR3 DNA reads as TGTGCCAGCAGCACCCCGGGCCCGGTATTGGAGGATGAGCAGTTCTTC. Its protein product is CASSTPGPVLEDEQFF.

This clonotype was recorded many times. The V gene is TRBV29-1, the J gene TRBJ1-1, with TRBD1 as a possible D gene (5 bases). Trimming shortened V by 7 bases and J by 10 bases, and 13 bases separated the two germline ends. Germline CDR1 reads SQVTM; CDR2 reads ANQGSEA. CDR3 length: 10 amino acids. The CDR3 protein is CSASREGAFF. CDR3 coding DNA: TGCAGCGCCAGCAGGGAGGGAGCTTTCTTT. The full variable domain, completed using reference TRBV29-1 and TRBJ1-1, is SAVISQKPSRDICQRGTSLTIQCQVDSQVTMMFWYRQQPGQSLTLIATANQGSEATYESGFVIDKFPISRPNLTFSTLTVSNMSPEDSSIYLCSASREGAFFGQGTRLTVV.

The chain carries TRBV7-2 and TRBJ2-1, with 8 nucleotides matching TRBD2. Near its end, the DNA agrees better with TRBJ2-5, so the J call may be wrong. Germline V gene lookup returns CDR1 SGHTA and CDR2 FQGNSA. The CDR3 extends over 15 amino acids. The CDR3: CASSLGTSRIETQYF. CDR3 coding DNA: TGTGCCAGCAGCTTAGGGACTAGCAGGATCGAGACCCAGTACTTC.

This clonotype was seen more than once but under ten times. This chain uses TRBV6-4 with TRBJ2-3, with D possibly TRBD2 on 6 matching bases. Germline V lookup: CDR1 MRHNA, CDR2 SNTAGT. The V gene lost 8 bases and the J gene lost 4 bases, with 13 bases spanning the gap. This CDR3 comprises 13 residues. The CDR3 region has the DNA TGTGCCAGCCCGAGGCGGGACTCAGATACGCAGTATTTT. This gives the protein CASPRRDSDTQYF.

This clonotype was counted at least ten times. This chain connects TRBV19 to TRBJ1-1, with no clear D. CDR1 and CDR2 from the germline V gene are LNHDA and SQIVND (reference sequence). The CDR3 contains 18 residues. The germline V and J ends were trimmed by 6 bases and 0 bases, with 23 bases remaining between them. The CDR3 sequence: CASSKPIPLHPMNTEAFF. The CDR3 DNA sequence: TGTGCCAGTAGCAAACCGATCCCGTTACATCCAATGAACACTGAAGCTTTCTTT.

The sample holds many counts of this clonotype. The V gene is TRBV7-3, the J gene TRBJ1-1, with TRBD1 as a possible D gene (6 bases). The CDR3 spans 13 residues. Looked up from germline, CDR1 is SGHTA and CDR2 is FQGTGA. V lost 4 bases and J lost 4, with 10 bases in between. DNA of the CDR3: TGTGCCAGCAGCTCACAGGGAGCCACTGAAGCTTTCTTT. This encodes CASSSQGATEAFF.

Many counts were recorded for this clonotype. This rearrangement joins TRBV24-1 to TRBJ2-5; D perhaps matches TRBD2 (7 bases). Germline V CDR1 and CDR2: KGHDR, SFDVKD. V lost 4 bases, J lost 2 bases, and 16 bases lay in between. The CDR3 contains 16 residues. This chain's CDR3 is CATSEGGPGLQETQYF. As DNA, the CDR3 is TGTGCCACCAGTGAAGGGGGACCGGGACTACAAGAGACCCAGTACTTC.

This clonotype occurred many times. The genes are TRBV7-9 and TRBJ2-1, with 14 bases lining up with TRBD2. Germline V gives CDR1 SEHNR, CDR2 FQNEAQ (reference sequence). V dropped 4 bases and J dropped 2; count of bases not matched to a gene: 4. The CDR3 is made up of 17 amino acids. The DNA for the CDR3 is TGTGCCAGCAGCTCCGGGACTAGCGGGAGAACCTACAATGAGCAGTTCTTC. Amino acids: CASSSGTSGRTYNEQFF.

The chain uses TRBV6-2 or TRBV6-3 and TRBJ2-5, with D possibly being TRBD2 (6 bases). The CDR3 loop spans 14 amino acids. V gave up 4 bases and J gave up 4 bases, with 13 bases separating them. Germline lookup yields CDR1 MNHEY and CDR2 SVGEGT. CDR3 nucleotide sequence: TGTGCCAGCAGTTGGCCCGGGACTCGAGAGACCCAGTACTTC. As protein: CASSWPGTRETQYF.

This clonotype was detected ten times or more. The chain combines TRBV29-1 with TRBJ1-1; tentatively, D is TRBD1 (5 bases). Germline-derived CDR1 and CDR2 are SQVTM and ANQGSEA. V was trimmed by 4 bases and J by 8 bases, leaving 11 bases between them. The CDR3 length is 11 residues. In DNA, the CDR3 is TGCAGCGTTGTTGGGGCGTCGGAAGCTTTCTTT. Translated, it gives CSVVGASEAFF. Full variable domain (rest looked up from reference TRBV29-1 and TRBJ1-1): SAVISQKPSRDICQRGTSLTIQCQVDSQVTMMFWYRQQPGQSLTLIATANQGSEATYESGFVIDKFPISRPNLTFSTLTVSNMSPEDSSIYLCSVVGASEAFFGQGTRLTVV.